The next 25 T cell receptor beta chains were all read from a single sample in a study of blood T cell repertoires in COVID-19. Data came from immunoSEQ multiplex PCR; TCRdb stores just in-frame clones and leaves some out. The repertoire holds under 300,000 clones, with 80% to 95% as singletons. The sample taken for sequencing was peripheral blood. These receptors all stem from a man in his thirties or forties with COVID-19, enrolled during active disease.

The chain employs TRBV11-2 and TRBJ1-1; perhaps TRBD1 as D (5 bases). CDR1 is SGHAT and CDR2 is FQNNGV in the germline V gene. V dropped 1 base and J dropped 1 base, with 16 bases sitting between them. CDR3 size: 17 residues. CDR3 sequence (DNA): TGTGCCAGCAGCTTAGGAATTAGGTACCAGGGGAACACTGAAGCTTTCTTT. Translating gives CASSLGIRYQGNTEAFF. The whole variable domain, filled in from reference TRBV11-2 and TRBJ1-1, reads EAGVAQSPRYKIIEKRQSVAFWCNPISGHATLYWYQQILGQGPKLLIQFQNNGVVDDSQLPKDRFSAERLKGVDSTLKIQPAKLEDSAVYLCASSLGIRYQGNTEAFFGQGTRLTVV.

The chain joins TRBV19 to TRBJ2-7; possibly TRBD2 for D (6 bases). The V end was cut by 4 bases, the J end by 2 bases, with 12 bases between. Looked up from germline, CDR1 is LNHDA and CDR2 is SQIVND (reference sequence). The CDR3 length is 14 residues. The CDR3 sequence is CASSKLRGPYEQYF. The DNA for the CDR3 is TGTGCCAGTAGTAAATTGCGGGGACCCTACGAGCAGTACTTC.

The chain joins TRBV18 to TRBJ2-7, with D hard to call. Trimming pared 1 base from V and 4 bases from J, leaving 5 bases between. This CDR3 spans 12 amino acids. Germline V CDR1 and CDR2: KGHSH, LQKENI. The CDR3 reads CASSPHSYEQYF. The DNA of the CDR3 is TGTGCCAGCTCACCACACTCATACGAGCAGTACTTC.

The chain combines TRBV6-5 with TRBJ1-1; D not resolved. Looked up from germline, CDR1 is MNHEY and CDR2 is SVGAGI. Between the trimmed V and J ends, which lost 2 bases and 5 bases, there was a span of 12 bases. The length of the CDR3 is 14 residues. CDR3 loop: CASSYGIPGTEAFF. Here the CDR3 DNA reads TGTGCCAGCAGTTACGGGATCCCGGGAACTGAAGCTTTCTTT.

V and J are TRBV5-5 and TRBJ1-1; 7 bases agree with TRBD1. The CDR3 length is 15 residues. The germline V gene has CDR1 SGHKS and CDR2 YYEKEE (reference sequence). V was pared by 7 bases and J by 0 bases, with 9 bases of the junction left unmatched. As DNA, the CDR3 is TGTGCCAGCTTTCGAACAGGGGTGGTGAACACTGAAGCTTTCTTT. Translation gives CASFRTGVVNTEAFF.

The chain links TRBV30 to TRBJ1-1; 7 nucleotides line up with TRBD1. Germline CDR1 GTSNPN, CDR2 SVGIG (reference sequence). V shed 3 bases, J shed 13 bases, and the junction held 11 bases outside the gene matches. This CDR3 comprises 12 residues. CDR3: CAWRGQIGTDFF. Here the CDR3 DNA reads TGTGCCTGGAGAGGACAAATAGGGACAGATTTCTTT.

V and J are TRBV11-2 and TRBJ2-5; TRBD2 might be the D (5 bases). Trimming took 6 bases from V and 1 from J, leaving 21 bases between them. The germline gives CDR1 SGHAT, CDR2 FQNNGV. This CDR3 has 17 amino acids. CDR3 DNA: TGTGCCAGCAGTGAAGGAGGATGGAGTGGGCTCCAAGAGACCCAGTACTTC. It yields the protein CASSEGGWSGLQETQYF.

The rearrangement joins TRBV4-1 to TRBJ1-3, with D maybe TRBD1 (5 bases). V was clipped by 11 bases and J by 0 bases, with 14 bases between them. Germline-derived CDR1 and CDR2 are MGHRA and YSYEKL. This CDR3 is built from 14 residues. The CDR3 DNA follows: TGCGCCGCCGGGGGGGGGTACTCTGGAAACACCATATATTTT. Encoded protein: CAAGGGYSGNTIYF.

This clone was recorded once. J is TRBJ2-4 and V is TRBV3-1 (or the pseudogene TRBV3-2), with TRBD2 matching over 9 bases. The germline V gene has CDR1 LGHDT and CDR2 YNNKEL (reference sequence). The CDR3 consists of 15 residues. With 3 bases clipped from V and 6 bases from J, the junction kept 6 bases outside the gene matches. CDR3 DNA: TGTGCCAGCAGCCAGGGCGGGGGGGCGGGAAACATTCAGTACTTC. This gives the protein CASSQGGGAGNIQYF.

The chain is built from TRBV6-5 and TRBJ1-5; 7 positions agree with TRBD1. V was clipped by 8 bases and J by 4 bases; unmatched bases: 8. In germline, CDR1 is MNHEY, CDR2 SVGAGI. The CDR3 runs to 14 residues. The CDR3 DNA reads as TGTGCCAGCGGATGGACAGGCGAGAATCAGCCCCAGCATTTT. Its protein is CASGWTGENQPQHF.

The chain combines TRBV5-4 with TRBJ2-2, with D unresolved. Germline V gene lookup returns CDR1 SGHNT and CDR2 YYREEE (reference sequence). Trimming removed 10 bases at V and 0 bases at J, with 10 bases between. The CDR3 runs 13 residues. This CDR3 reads CASSQTNTGELFF. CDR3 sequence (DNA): TGTGCCTCCTCGCAGACGAACACCGGGGAGCTGTTTTTT.

The DNA of the CDR3 is TGTGCCAGCTCACCAATAACACCTTTCTCAGATACGCAGTATTTT. Translating gives CASSPITPFSDTQYF. The J gene is TRBJ2-3, the V gene TRBV18; D call uncertain. The CDR3 covers 15 residues. Germline V gene lookup returns CDR1 KGHSH and CDR2 LQKENI. V shed 2 bases and J shed 4 bases, with 13 bases lying between them.

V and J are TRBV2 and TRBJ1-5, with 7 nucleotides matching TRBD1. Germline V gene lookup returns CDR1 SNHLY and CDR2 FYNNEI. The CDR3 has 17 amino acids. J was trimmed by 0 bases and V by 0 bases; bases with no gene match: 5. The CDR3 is CASSEAAGQYSNQPQHF. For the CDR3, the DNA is TGTGCCAGCAGTGAAGCCGCGGGACAGTATAGCAATCAGCCCCAGCATTTT.

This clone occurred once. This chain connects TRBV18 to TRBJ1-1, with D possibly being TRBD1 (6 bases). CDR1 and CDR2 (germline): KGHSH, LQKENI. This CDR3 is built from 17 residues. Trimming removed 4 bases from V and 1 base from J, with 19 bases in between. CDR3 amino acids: CASSRSQGTRENTEAFF. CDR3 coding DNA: TGTGCCAGCTCACGATCCCAGGGGACGCGAGAGAACACTGAAGCTTTCTTT.

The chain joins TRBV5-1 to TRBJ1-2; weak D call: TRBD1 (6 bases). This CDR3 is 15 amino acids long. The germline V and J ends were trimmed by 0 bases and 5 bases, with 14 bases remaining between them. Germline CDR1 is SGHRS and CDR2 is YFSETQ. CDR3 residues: CASSLDWTDTYGYTF. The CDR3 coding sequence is TGCGCCAGCAGCTTGGATTGGACAGATACTTATGGCTACACCTTC.

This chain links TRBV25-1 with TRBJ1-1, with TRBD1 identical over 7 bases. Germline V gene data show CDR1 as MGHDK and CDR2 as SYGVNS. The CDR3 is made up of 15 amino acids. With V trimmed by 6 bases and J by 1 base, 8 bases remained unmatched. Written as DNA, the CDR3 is TGTGCCAGCAGACCGGCCGACAGGGCGAACACTGAAGCTTTCTTT. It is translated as CASRPADRANTEAFF.

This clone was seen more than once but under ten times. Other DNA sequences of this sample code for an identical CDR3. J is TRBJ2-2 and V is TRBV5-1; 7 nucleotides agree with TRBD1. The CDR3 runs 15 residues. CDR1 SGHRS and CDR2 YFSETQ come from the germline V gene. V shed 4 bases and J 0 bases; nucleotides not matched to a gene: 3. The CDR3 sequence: CASSPGTANTGELFF. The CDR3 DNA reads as TGCGCCAGCAGCCCCGGGACAGCGAACACCGGGGAGCTGTTTTTT.

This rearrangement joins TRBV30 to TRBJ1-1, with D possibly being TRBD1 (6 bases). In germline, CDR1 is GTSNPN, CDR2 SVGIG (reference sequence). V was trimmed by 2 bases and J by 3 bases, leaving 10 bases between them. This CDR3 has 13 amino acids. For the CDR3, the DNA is TGTGCCTGGAGTAACACAGGGCACACTGAAGCTTTCTTT. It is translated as CAWSNTGHTEAFF.

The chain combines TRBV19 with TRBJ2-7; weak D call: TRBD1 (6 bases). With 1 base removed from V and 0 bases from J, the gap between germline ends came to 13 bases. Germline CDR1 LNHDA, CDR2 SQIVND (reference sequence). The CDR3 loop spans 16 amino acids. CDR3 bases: TGTGCCAGTAGTATAGGTGTCAGGGGAATCTCCTACGAGCAGTACTTC. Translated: CASSIGVRGISYEQYF.

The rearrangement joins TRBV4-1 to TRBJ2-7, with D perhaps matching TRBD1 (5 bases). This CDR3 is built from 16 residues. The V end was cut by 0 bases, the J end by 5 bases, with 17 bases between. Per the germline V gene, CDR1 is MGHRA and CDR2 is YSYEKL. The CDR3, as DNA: TGCGCCAGCAGCCAAGACTCCAGGGTCGTAGGACACGAGCAGTACTTC. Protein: CASSQDSRVVGHEQYF.

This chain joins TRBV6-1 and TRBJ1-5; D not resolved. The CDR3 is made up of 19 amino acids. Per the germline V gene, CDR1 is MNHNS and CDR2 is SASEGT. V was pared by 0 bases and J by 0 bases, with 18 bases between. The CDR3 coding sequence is TGTGCCAGCAGTGAAGCTCGTAGGTCGGAGTACTATAGCAATCAGCCCCAGCATTTT. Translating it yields CASSEARRSEYYSNQPQHF.

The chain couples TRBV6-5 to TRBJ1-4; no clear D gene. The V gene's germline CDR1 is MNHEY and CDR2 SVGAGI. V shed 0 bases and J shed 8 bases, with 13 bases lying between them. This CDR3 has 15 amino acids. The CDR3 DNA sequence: TGTGCCAGCAGTTACTCAGAGGGTGGGAGGGAAAAACTGTTTTTT. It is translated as CASSYSEGGREKLFF.

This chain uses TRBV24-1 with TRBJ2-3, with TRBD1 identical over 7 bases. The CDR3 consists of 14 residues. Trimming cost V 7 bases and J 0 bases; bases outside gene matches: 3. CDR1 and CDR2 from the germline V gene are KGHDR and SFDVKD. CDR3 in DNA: TGTGCCACCAGAGGGGGCCTTAGCACAGATACGCAGTATTTT. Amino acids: CATRGGLSTDTQYF.

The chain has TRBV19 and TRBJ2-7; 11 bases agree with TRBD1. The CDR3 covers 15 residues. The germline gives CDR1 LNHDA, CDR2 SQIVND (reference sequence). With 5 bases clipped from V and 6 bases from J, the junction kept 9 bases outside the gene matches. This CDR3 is CASSHTGTGGSEQYF. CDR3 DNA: TGTGCCAGTAGTCACACCGGGACAGGGGGAAGCGAGCAGTACTTC.

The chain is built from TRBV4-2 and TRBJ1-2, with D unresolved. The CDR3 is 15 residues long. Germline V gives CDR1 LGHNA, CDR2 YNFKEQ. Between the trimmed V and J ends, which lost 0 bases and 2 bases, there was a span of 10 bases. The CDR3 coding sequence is TGTGCCAGCAGCCAAGATTTGGGAGAGAACTATGGCTACACCTTC. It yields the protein CASSQDLGENYGYTF.